This TCR beta chain stems from a study of radiation and T cells in renal cell carcinoma. The wider study: Nephrectomy followed 15 Gy stereotactic body radiation by 4 weeks.

Findings of the study overall: No pretreatment tumor biopsies were available for baseline clonotypes. In blood, top tumor clones expanded by 2 weeks, shrinking by 4.

The V end was cut by 2 bases, the J end by 0 bases, with 8 bases between. Germline V gene lookup returns CDR1 MNHEY and CDR2 SMNVEV (reference sequence). The CDR3 spans 15 residues. Of note for this clone: Its antigen remains unidentified.

Time point here: blood 2 weeks post-SBRT. Treatment specified: 15 Gy SBRT to primary tumor, nephrectomy 4 weeks later. This renal cell carcinoma was of the clear cell type. Generated by immunoSEQ multiplex PCR, the TCRdb table keeps only in-frame clones and is missing some. In the table there are some 120,000 clones, approximately 85% of which are singletons. V gene TRBV27 combines with J gene TRBJ2-4, with D hard to call. The receptor was derived from a man aged 45-60 years with renal cell carcinoma. This sample comprised blood, obtained from a patient whose treatment included radiotherapy and nephrectomy. CDR3 sequence reads: CASSLLSKAKNIQYF. CDR3 coding DNA: TGTGCCAGCAGTTTACTCTCTAAAGCCAAAAACATTCAGTACTTC.